The 25 T cell receptor beta chains below come from one sample, sequenced in a study of shared clonotypes between healthy human individuals. Produced via immunoSEQ multiplex PCR; TCRdb's table is partial and in-frame only. This table has about 2.4 million clones, roughly nine tenths appearing once. Sequencing was carried out using naive CD4+ T cells sorted from blood. Subset specified: CD45RA+ positively selected. All receptors come from a man younger than 35 in good health.

As to this clone: Other DNA sequences in this sample translate to the same CDR3. The chain combines TRBV6-5 with TRBJ2-7; 11 positions match TRBD2. The CDR3 has 16 amino acids. V was clipped by 0 bases and J by 3 bases; unmatched bases: 4. The germline CDR1 and CDR2 sequences are MNHEY and SVGAGI. The CDR3 nucleotides are TGTGCCAGCAGTTACTCGAGGCTAGCGGGAGGCTACGAGCAGTACTTC. This gives the protein CASSYSRLAGGYEQYF.

This clone was seen a few times. V gene TRBV10-3 combines with J gene TRBJ1-1; a weak D match, TRBD1 (5 bases). Per germline, CDR1 ENHRY and CDR2 SYGVKD. This CDR3 is 13 amino acids long. V was shortened by 7 bases and J by 3 bases, with 12 bases between the two germline ends. CDR3 coding DNA: TGTGCCATCATGGGACCGGGATACACTGAAGCTTTCTTT. This translates into CAIMGPGYTEAFF.

The chain links TRBV12-5 to TRBJ1-1; no clear D. This CDR3 is built from 12 residues. The V and J ends lost 7 bases and 4 bases respectively, with 10 bases between them. Per germline, CDR1 LGHNT and CDR2 FRNRAP. CDR3 in amino acids: CASVGMGTEAFF. CDR3 nucleotides: TGTGCTAGTGTGGGGATGGGCACTGAAGCTTTCTTT.

This clone was recorded a few times. In the same sample, other DNA sequences code for this CDR3. V and J are TRBV30 and TRBJ1-2; D is unclear. Trimming took off 0 bases at V and 7 bases at J, with 6 bases between the two ends. Germline lookup yields CDR1 GTSNPN and CDR2 SVGIG (reference sequence). This CDR3 has 11 residues. The DNA for the CDR3 is TGTGCCTGGAGTGTAGTCGGTGGCTACACCTTC. This translates into CAWSVVGGYTF.

The genes are TRBV28 and TRBJ2-3; 11 nucleotides match TRBD2. V lost 8 bases and J lost 4; bases outside the gene matches: 8. The CDR3 sequence is 15 residues long. The germline V gene has CDR1 MDHEN and CDR2 SYDVKM. CDR3 sequence (DNA): TGTGCCAGCTCGACTAGCGGGAAAGGCGCAGATACGCAGTATTTT. It translates to CASSTSGKGADTQYF.

The gene calls are TRBV10-3 and TRBJ2-7; no definite D call. The CDR3 runs to 11 residues. Trimming took off 4 bases at V and 4 bases at J, with 5 bases between the two ends. Germline CDR1 reads ENHRY; CDR2 reads SYGVKD. CDR3 bases: TGTGCCATCAGTGTAGCATACGAGCAGTACTTC. Its translation is CAISVAYEQYF.

On this clone itself: Other DNA sequences of this sample code for an identical CDR3. The chain employs TRBV6-5 and TRBJ1-6, with 7 bases fitting TRBD1. Germline trimming cut 2 bases from V and 5 bases from J; bases unmatched to any gene: 0. This CDR3 region has 14 residues. Germline V gene data show CDR1 as MNHEY and CDR2 as SVGAGI. DNA of the CDR3: TGTGCCAGCAGTTACGGACAGGATAATTCACCCCTCCACTTT. It yields the protein CASSYGQDNSPLHF.

The chain combines TRBV10-3 with TRBJ1-5; no firm D call. V was cut by 2 bases and J by 2 bases, with 10 bases left in between. Germline V gene lookup returns CDR1 ENHRY and CDR2 SYGVKD. The CDR3 sequence is 15 residues long. CDR3 residues: CAISEGAERNQPQHF. As DNA, the CDR3 is TGTGCCATCAGTGAGGGTGCCGAACGCAATCAGCCCCAGCATTTT.

This clone was observed a handful of times. The chain couples TRBV30 to TRBJ1-1; tentatively, D is TRBD1 (6 bases). Germline V gene sequence: CDR1 GTSNPN, CDR2 SVGIG (reference sequence). The CDR3 has 13 amino acids. The V gene lost 5 bases and the J gene lost 0 bases, with 10 bases spanning the gap. The CDR3 here is CAWGQGMNTEAFF. The CDR3 DNA is TGTGCCTGGGGTCAGGGGATGAACACTGAAGCTTTCTTT.

This chain joins TRBV19 and TRBJ2-2; 8 nucleotides align to TRBD1. The CDR3 has 16 residues. With 6 bases clipped from V and 7 bases from J, the junction kept 13 bases outside the gene matches. CDR1 and CDR2 (germline): LNHDA, SQIVND (reference sequence). DNA of the CDR3: TGTGCCAGTAGGGACCTCGGCAGGGGGCAAGTCGGGGAGCTGTTTTTT. The encoded protein is CASRDLGRGQVGELFF.

The chain uses TRBV28 and TRBJ1-5; 12 nucleotides line up with TRBD1. The CDR3 runs 16 residues. The V segment lost 4 bases and the J segment 7 bases; nucleotides outside the gene matches: 8. CDR1 is MDHEN and CDR2 is SYDVKM in the germline V gene. The CDR3 DNA reads as TGTGCCAGCAGTTCCCCGGGGACAGGGGGCCGGCAGCCCCAGCATTTT. Encoded protein: CASSSPGTGGRQPQHF. The full variable domain, its missing parts supplied by reference TRBV28 and TRBJ1-5, is DVKVTQSSRYLVKRTGEKVFLECVQDMDHENMFWYRQDPGLGLRLIYFSYDVKMKEKGDIPEGYSVSREKKERFSLILESASTNQTSMYLCASSSPGTGGRQPQHFGDGTRLSIL.

With regard to this clone: This CDR3 is also generated by other DNA sequences in the sample. The rearrangement links TRBV6-6 to TRBJ1-2, with D uncertain. The CDR3 is 13 amino acids. The V gene lost 2 bases and the J gene lost 2 bases, with 6 bases spanning the gap. From germline, CDR1 is MNHNY and CDR2 SVGAGI (reference sequence). The CDR3 nucleotides are TGTGCCAGCAGTTACAGTTTGAACTATGGCTACACCTTC. It is translated as CASSYSLNYGYTF.

This clone has only one observation. This CDR3 is also generated by other DNA sequences in the sample. The gene calls are TRBV5-1 and TRBJ1-4; D unclear. Trimming took off 5 bases at V and 2 bases at J, with 7 bases between the two ends. Germline CDR1 reads SGHRS; CDR2 reads YFSETQ. This CDR3 is built from 13 residues. CDR3 sequence: CASSGRTNEKLFF. The CDR3 DNA follows: TGCGCCAGCAGTGGGAGGACTAATGAAAAACTGTTTTTT.

This clone was observed a handful of times. Here the CDR3 reads CASRAGQANSPLHF. For the CDR3, the DNA is TGTGCCAGCAGGGCGGGACAAGCAAATTCACCCCTCCACTTT. The chain uses TRBV7-9 and TRBJ1-6; D perhaps matches TRBD1 (6 bases). Germline-derived CDR1 and CDR2 are SEHNR and FQNEAQ (reference sequence). This CDR3 is built from 14 residues. V lost 6 bases, J lost 7 bases, and 13 bases lay in between.

This chain links TRBV7-6 with TRBJ2-3; unclear D gene. The CDR3 is 14 residues long. The germline gives CDR1 SGHVS, CDR2 FNYEAQ. V was cut by 5 bases and J by 4 bases, with 13 bases left in between. The CDR3 here is CASSGSAIADTQYF. In DNA form, the CDR3 reads TGTGCCAGCAGCGGCTCCGCCATTGCAGATACGCAGTATTTT.

The chain carries TRBV6-1 and TRBJ2-1; TRBD1 is a possible D gene (5 bases). The germline CDR1 and CDR2 sequences are MNHNS and SASEGT. V lost 4 bases to trimming and J lost 7 bases, with 17 bases between them. This CDR3 has 15 amino acids. The CDR3 region is CASSGRVGAINEQFF. The CDR3 coding sequence is TGTGCCAGCAGTGGACGAGTTGGGGCCATAAATGAGCAGTTCTTC.

This chain uses TRBV7-9 with TRBJ2-3; no reliable D call. In germline, CDR1 is SEHNR, CDR2 FQNEAQ (reference sequence). The length of the CDR3 is 12 residues. Between the trimmed V and J ends, which lost 9 bases and 2 bases, there was a span of 9 bases. CDR3 coding DNA: TGTGCCAGGTCCGTGGACACAGATACGCAGTATTTT. Residues: CARSVDTDTQYF.

The chain couples TRBV6-6 to TRBJ1-1, with TRBD1 matching 8 bases. Germline assignment: CDR1 MNHNY and CDR2 SVGAGI (reference sequence). This CDR3 has 14 residues. Trimming took 6 bases from V and 4 from J; bases not matched to a gene: 7. The CDR3 DNA sequence: TGTGCCAGCAGCCCGGACAGGGCGGGCACTGAAGCTTTCTTT. Translation gives CASSPDRAGTEAFF.

The chain joins TRBV19 to TRBJ2-3; 10 bases agree with TRBD2. V gave up 3 bases and J gave up 4 bases; unmatched junction bases: 4. Germline CDR1 LNHDA, CDR2 SQIVND (reference sequence). This CDR3 contains 15 residues. CDR3 in DNA: TGTGCCAGTAGTATTAGGAGCGGGGGGGCAGATACGCAGTATTTT. It codes for CASSIRSGGADTQYF.

This clone was picked up a small number of times. Within the sample, other DNA sequences also encode this same CDR3. The rearrangement joins TRBV2 to TRBJ1-1; D gene ambiguous. This CDR3 is 11 amino acids long. Germline loops: CDR1 SNHLY, CDR2 FYNNEI. Trimming removed 6 bases at V and 1 base at J, with 3 bases between. CDR3 sequence (DNA): TGTGCCAGCAGCGCGAACACTGAAGCTTTCTTT. Protein sequence: CASSANTEAFF.

The chain has TRBV5-4 and TRBJ2-3, with 8 bases that match TRBD1. V trimming: 0 bases; J trimming: 1 base; junction bases outside the gene matches: 4. The V gene's germline CDR1 is SGHNT and CDR2 YYREEE (reference sequence). The CDR3 loop spans 16 amino acids. The CDR3 coding sequence is TGTGCCAGCAGCTTGGGGGGACAGGCAGGCACAGATACGCAGTATTTT. It encodes CASSLGGQAGTDTQYF.

Notes on this clone: The sample has other DNA sequences that encode this CDR3 too. The gene calls are TRBV6-5 and TRBJ2-5; 11 bases agree with TRBD2. V lost 0 bases to trimming and J lost 2 bases; unmatched junction nucleotides: 2. Germline-derived CDR1 and CDR2 are MNHEY and SVGAGI. The CDR3 has 16 amino acids. CDR3 loop: CASSYSTSGTQETQYF. DNA of the CDR3: TGTGCCAGCAGTTACTCGACTAGCGGGACTCAAGAGACCCAGTACTTC.

This chain joins TRBV5-4 and TRBJ2-1; 7 bases are shared with TRBD2. CDR3 length: 16 amino acids. Losses at the gene ends were 4 bases for V and 4 bases for J; bases not matched to a gene: 11. The germline gives CDR1 SGHNT, CDR2 YYREEE (reference sequence). The CDR3 loop reads CASSPGAGVGYNEQFF. The DNA for the CDR3 is TGTGCCAGCAGCCCTGGGGCGGGGGTCGGGTACAATGAGCAGTTCTTC.

The chain carries TRBV5-4 and TRBJ2-1, with a possible D match to TRBD2 (6 bases). Between the trimmed V and J ends, which lost 7 bases and 7 bases, there was a span of 12 bases. The CDR3 is 12 amino acids. Germline V gives CDR1 SGHNT, CDR2 YYREEE (reference sequence). CDR3 protein: CASWTNPNEQFF. For the CDR3, the DNA is TGTGCCAGCTGGACTAACCCTAATGAGCAGTTCTTC.

The V gene is TRBV25-1, the J gene TRBJ2-1; D call uncertain. The CDR3 covers 15 residues. Germline CDR1 MGHDK, CDR2 SYGVNS. With 3 bases removed from V and 5 bases from J, the gap between germline ends came to 14 bases. CDR3: CASSDFRAKDNEQFF. For the CDR3, the DNA is TGTGCCAGCAGTGATTTCCGGGCGAAAGACAATGAGCAGTTCTTC.